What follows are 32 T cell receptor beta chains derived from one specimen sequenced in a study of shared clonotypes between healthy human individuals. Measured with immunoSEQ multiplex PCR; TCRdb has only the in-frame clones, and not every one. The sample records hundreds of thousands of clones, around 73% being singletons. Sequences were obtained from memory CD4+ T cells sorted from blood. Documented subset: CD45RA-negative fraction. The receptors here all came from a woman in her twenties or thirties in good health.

In DNA form, the CDR3 reads TGCGCCAGCAGCCAAGATCAACTAGCGGGCCGCGCCTACGAGCAGTACTTC. The encoded protein is CASSQDQLAGRAYEQYF. V and J are TRBV4-1 and TRBJ2-5, with 9 bases matching TRBD2. The J call may be faulty, since TRBJ2-7 better matches the DNA end. From germline, CDR1 is MGHRA and CDR2 YSYEKL. This CDR3 is 17 amino acids long.

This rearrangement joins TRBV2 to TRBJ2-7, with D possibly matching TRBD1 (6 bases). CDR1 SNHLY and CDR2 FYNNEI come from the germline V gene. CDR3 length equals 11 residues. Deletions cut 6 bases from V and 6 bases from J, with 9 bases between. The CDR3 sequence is CASRYRAEQYF. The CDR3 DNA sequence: TGTGCCAGCAGGTACAGGGCCGAGCAGTACTTC.

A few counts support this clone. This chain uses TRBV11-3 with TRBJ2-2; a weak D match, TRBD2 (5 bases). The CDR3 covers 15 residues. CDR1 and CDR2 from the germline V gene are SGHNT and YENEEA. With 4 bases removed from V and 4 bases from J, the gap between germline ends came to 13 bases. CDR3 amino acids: CASSSGVLGTGELFF. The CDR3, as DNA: TGTGCCAGCAGCTCCGGGGTGTTAGGCACCGGGGAGCTGTTTTTT.

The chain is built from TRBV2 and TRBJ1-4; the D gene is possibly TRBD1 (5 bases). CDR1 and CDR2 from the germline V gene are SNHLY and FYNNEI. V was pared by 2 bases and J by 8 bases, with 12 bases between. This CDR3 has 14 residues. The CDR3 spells CASSESRVEEKLFF. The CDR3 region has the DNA TGTGCCAGCAGTGAATCCAGGGTTGAAGAAAAACTGTTTTTT.

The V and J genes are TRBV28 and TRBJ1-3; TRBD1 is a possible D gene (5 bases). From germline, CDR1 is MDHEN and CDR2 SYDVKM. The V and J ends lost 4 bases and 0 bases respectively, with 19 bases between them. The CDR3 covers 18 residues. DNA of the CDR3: TGTGCCAGCAGTTATTTTCGCCTGGGACGGAGCTCTGGAAACACCATATATTTT. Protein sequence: CASSYFRLGRSSGNTIYF.

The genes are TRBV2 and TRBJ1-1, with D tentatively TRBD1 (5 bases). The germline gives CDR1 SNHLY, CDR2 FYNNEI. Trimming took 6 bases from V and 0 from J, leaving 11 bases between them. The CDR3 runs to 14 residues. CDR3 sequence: CASRGRIMNTEAFF. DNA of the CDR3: TGTGCCAGCAGGGGACGGATTATGAACACTGAAGCTTTCTTT.

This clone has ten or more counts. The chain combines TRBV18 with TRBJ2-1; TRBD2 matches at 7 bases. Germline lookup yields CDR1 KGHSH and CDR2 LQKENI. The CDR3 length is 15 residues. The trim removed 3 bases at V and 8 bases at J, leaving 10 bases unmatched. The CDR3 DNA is TGTGCCAGCTCACCCGGGACTACTAAACGAGATGAGCAGTTCTTC. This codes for CASSPGTTKRDEQFF. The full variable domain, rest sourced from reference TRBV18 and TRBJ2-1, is NAGVMQNPRHLVRRRGQEARLRCSPMKGHSHVYWYRQLPEEGLKFMVYLQKENIIDESGMPKERFSAEFPKEGPSILRIQQVVRGDSAAYFCASSPGTTKRDEQFFGPGTRLTVL.

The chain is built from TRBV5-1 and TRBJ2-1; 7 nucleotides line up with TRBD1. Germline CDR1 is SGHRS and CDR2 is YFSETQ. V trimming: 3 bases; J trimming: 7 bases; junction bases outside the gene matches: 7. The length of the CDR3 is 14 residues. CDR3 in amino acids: CASSSGQTFNEQFF. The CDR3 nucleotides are TGCGCCAGCAGCTCGGGACAGACGTTTAATGAGCAGTTCTTC.

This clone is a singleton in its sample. The CDR3 loop is CASSQQYPSDTGELFF. CDR3 nucleotides: TGCGCCAGCAGCCAACAGTATCCTAGCGACACCGGGGAGCTGTTTTTT. The chain is built from TRBV4-1 and TRBJ2-2, with TRBD2 as a possible D gene (6 bases). Germline V gene sequence: CDR1 MGHRA, CDR2 YSYEKL. This CDR3 contains 16 residues. Deletions cut 2 bases from V and 3 bases from J, with 13 bases between.

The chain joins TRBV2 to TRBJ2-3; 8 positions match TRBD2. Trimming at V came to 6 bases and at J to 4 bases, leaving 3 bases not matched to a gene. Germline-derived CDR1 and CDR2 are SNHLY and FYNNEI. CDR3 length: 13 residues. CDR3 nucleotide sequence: TGTGCCAGCAGCCGGGAGGGCCCAGATACGCAGTATTTT. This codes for CASSREGPDTQYF.

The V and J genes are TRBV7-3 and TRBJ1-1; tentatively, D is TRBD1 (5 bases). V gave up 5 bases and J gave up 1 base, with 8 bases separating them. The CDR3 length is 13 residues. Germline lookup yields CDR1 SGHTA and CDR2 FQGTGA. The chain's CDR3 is CASSLGANTEAFF. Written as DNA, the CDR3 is TGTGCCAGCAGCCTAGGGGCGAACACTGAAGCTTTCTTT.

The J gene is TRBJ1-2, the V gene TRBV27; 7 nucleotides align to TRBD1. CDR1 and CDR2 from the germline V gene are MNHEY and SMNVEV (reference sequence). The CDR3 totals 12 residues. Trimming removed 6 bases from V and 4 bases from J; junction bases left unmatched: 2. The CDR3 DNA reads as TGTGCCAGCAGGTCAGGGGGCTATGGCTACACCTTC. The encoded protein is CASRSGGYGYTF.

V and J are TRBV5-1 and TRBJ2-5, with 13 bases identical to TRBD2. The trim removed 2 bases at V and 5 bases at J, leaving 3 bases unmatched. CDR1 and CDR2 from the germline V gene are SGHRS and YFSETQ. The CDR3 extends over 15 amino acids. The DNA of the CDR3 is TGCGCCAGCAGCTTAGCGACTAGCGGGAGGGAGACCCAGTACTTC. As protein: CASSLATSGRETQYF.

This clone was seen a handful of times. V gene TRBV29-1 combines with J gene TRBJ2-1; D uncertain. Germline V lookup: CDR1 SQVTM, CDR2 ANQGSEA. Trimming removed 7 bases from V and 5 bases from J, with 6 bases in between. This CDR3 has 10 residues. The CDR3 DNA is TGCAGCGGGTACCACAATGAGCAGTTCTTC. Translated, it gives CSGYHNEQFF.

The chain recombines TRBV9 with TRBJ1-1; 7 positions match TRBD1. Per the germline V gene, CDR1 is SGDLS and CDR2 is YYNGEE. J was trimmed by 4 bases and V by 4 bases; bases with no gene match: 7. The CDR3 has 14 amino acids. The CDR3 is CASSPQQGITEAFF. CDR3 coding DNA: TGTGCCAGCAGCCCTCAACAGGGGATCACTGAAGCTTTCTTT.

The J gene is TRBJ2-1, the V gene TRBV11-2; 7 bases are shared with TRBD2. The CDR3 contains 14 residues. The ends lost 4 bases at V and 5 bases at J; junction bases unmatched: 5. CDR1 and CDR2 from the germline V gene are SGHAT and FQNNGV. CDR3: CASSWNGRNNEQFF. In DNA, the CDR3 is TGTGCCAGCAGCTGGAACGGGAGGAACAATGAGCAGTTCTTC.

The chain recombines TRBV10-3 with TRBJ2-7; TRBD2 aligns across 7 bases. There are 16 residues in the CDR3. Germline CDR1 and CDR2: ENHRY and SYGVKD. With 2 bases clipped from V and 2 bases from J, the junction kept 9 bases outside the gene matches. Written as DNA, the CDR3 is TGTGCCATCAGTGAGCCCCCGGGAGGAGAGACCTACGAGCAGTACTTC. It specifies CAISEPPGGETYEQYF.

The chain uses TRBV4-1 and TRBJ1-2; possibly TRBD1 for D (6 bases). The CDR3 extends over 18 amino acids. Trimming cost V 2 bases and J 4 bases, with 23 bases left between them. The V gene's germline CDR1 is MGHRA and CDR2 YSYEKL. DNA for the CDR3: TGCGCCAGCAGCCAATTGGCCCCGTTGGGTAGAGGGGGCTATGGCTACACCTTC. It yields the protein CASSQLAPLGRGGYGYTF.

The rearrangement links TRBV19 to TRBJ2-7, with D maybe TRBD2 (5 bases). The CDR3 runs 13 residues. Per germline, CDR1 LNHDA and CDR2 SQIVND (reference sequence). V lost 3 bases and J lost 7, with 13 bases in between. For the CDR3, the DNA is TGTGCCAGTAGTATGGCCCCGGGATATGAGCAGTACTTC. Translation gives CASSMAPGYEQYF.

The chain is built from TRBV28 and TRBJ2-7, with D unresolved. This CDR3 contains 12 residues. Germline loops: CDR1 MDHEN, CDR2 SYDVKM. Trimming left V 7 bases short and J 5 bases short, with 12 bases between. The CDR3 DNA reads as TGTGCCAGCACCTCGGGCTTAGACGAGCAGTACTTC. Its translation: CASTSGLDEQYF.

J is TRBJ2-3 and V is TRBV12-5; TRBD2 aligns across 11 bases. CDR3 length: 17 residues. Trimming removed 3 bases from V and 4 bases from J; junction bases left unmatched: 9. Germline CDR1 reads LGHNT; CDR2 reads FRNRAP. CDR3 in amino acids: CASGFGSGRAPPDTQYF. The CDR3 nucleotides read TGTGCTAGTGGTTTCGGTAGCGGGAGGGCCCCCCCAGATACGCAGTATTTT.

CDR3 amino acids: CSVEGKARGLYEQYF. The CDR3 DNA reads as TGCAGCGTTGAAGGCAAGGCCAGGGGGCTGTACGAGCAGTACTTC. The rearrangement uses TRBV29-1 and TRBJ2-7; 8 positions match TRBD1. After removal of 1 base from V and 4 bases from J, the junction contained 9 bases not matched to a gene. This CDR3 has 15 amino acids. The germline V gene encodes CDR1 SQVTM and CDR2 ANQGSEA.

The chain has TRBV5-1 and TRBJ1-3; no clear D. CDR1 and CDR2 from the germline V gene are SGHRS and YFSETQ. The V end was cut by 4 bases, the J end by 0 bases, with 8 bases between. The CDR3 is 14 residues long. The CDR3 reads CASSQTFSGNTIYF. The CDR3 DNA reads TGCGCCAGCAGCCAGACGTTCTCTGGAAACACCATATATTTT.

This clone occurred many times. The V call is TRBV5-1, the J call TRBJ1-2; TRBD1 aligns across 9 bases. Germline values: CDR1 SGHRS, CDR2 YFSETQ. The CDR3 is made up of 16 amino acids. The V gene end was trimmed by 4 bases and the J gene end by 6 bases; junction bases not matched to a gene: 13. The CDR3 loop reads CASSPVGTGNIDGYTF. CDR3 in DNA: TGCGCCAGCAGCCCCGTAGGGACAGGGAATATAGATGGCTACACCTTC.

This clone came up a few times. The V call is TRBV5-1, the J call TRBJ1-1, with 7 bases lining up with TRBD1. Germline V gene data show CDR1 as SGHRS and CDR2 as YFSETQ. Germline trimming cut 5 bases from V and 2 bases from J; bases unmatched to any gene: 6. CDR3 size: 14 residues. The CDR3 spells CASRPGTANTEAFF. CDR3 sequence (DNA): TGCGCCAGCAGACCCGGGACAGCAAACACTGAAGCTTTCTTT.

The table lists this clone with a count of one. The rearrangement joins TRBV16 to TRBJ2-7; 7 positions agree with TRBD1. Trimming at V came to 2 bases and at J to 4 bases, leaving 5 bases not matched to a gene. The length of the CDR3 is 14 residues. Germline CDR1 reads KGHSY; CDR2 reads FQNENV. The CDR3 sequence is CASSQGTATYEQYF. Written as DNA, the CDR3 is TGTGCCAGCAGCCAAGGGACAGCGACTTACGAGCAGTACTTC.

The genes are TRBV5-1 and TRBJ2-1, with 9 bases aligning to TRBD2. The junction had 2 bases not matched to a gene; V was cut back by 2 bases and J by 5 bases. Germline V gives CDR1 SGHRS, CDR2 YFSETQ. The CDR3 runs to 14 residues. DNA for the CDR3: TGCGCCAGCAGCTTACTAGCGGGTCACAATGAGCAGTTCTTC. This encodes CASSLLAGHNEQFF.

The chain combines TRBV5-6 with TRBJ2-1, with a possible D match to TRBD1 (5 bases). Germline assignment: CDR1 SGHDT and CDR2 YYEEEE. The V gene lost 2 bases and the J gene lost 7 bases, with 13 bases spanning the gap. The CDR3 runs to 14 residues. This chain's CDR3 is CASSFRGRANEQFF. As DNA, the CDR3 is TGTGCCAGCAGCTTCCGCGGCAGGGCAAATGAGCAGTTCTTC. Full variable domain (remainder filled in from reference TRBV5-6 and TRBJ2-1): DAGVTQSPTHLIKTRGQQVTLRCSPKSGHDTVSWYQQALGQGPQFIFQYYEEEERQRGNFPDRFSGHQFPNYSSELNVNALLLGDSALYLCASSFRGRANEQFFGPGTRLTVL.

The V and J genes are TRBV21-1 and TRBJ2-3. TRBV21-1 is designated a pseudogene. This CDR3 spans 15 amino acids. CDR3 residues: CASSNGWGSTDTQYF. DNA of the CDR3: TGTGCCAGCAGCAATGGTTGGGGTAGCACAGATACGCAGTATTTT.

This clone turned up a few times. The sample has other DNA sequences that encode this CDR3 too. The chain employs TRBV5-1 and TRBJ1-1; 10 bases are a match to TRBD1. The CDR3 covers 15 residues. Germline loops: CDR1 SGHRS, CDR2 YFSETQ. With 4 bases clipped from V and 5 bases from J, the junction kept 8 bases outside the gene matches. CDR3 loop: CASSTRQGARTEAFF. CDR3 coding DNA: TGCGCCAGCAGCACAAGACAGGGGGCGCGTACTGAAGCTTTCTTT. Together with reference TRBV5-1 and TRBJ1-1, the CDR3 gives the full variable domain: KAGVTQTPRYLIKTRGQQVTLSCSPISGHRSVSWYQQTPGQGLQFLFEYFSETQRNKGNFPGRFSGRQFSNSRSEMNVSTLELGDSALYLCASSTRQGARTEAFFGQGTRLTVV.

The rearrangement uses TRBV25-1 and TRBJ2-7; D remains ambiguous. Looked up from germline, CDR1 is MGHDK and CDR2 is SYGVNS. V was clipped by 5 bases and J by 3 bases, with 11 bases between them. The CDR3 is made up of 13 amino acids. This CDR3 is CASSTQGYYEQYF. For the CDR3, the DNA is TGTGCCAGCAGTACACAAGGTTACTACGAGCAGTACTTC.

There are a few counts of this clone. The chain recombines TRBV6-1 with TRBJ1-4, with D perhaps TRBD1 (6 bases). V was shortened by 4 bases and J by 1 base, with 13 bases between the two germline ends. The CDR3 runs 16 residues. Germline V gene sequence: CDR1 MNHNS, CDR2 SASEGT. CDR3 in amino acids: CASSAGGGRTNEKLFF. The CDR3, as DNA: TGTGCCAGCAGTGCCGGCGGGGGCCGAACTAATGAAAAACTGTTTTTT.